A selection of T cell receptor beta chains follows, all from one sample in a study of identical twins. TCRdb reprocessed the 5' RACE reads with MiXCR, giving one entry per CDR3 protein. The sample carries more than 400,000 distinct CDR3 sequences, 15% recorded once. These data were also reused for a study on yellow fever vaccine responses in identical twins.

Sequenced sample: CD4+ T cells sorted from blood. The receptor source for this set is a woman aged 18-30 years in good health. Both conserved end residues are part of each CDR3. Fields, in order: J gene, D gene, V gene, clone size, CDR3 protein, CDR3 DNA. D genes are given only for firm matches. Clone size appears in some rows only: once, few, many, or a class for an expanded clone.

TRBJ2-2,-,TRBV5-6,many,CASSLGPGELFF,TGTGCCAGCAGCTTGGGTCCCGGGGAGCTGTTTTTT
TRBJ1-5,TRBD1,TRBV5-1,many,CASSLTGDRQPQHF,TGCGCCAGCAGCCTAACAGGGGATCGTCAGCCCCAGCATTTT
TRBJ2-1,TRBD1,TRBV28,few,CASSWTGLEGYNEQFF,TGTGCCAGCAGTTGGACAGGGTTGGAGGGTTACAATGAGCAGTTCTTC
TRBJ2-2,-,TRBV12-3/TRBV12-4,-,CASSLEAGTGELFF,TGTGCCAGCAGTTTAGAGGCGGGCACCGGGGAGCTGTTTTTT
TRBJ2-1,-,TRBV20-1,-,CSAREGTYNEQFF,TGCAGTGCTAGAGAGGGGACCTACAATGAGCAGTTCTTC
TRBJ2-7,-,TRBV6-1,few,CASKGQNSYEQYF,TGTGCCAGCAAAGGCCAGAACTCCTACGAGCAGTACTTC
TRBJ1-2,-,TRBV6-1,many,CASKRTANYGYTF,TGTGCCAGCAAACGGACAGCGAACTATGGCTACACCTTC
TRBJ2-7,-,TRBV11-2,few,CASSLVTFEQYF,TGTGCCAGCAGCTTAGTTACGTTCGAGCAGTACTTC
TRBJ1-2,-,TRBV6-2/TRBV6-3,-,CASSNRDYGYTF,TGTGCCAGCAGCAACAGGGACTATGGCTACACCTTC
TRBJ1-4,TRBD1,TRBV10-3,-,CAISLDRGSEKLFF,TGTGCCATCAGCCTAGACAGGGGAAGCGAAAAACTGTTTTTT
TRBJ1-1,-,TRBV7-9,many,CASSLEVWGDTEAFF,TGTGCCAGCAGCTTAGAGGTTTGGGGAGACACTGAAGCTTTCTTT
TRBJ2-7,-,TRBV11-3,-,CASSQGTGPSYEQYF,TGTGCCAGCAGCCAAGGCACAGGCCCTTCCTACGAGCAGTACTTC
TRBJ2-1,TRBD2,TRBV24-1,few,CATSQGLAGRAGNEQFF,TGTGCCACCAGTCAGGGACTAGCAGGCCGGGCGGGCAATGAGCAGTTCTTC
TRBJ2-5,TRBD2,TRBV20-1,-,CSAGTSGAETQYF,TGCAGTGCTGGGACTAGCGGGGCGGAGACCCAGTACTTC
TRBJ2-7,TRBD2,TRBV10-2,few,CASTDRTSGTYEQYF,TGCGCCAGCACAGACCGGACTAGCGGAACCTACGAGCAGTACTTC
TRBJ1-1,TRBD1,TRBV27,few,CASLTGRGTEAFF,TGTGCCAGCTTGACAGGGCGCGGCACTGAAGCTTTCTTT
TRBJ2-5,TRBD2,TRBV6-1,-,CASSASGTTKETQYF,TGTGCCAGCAGTGCCTCCGGGACTACTAAAGAGACCCAGTACTTC
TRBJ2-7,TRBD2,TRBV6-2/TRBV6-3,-,CASNTLAGGSYEQYF,TGTGCCAGCAACACACTAGCGGGAGGGTCCTACGAGCAGTACTTC
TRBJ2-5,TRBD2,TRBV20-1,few,CSARGSGRGWETQYF,TGCAGTGCTAGAGGAAGCGGGAGAGGTTGGGAGACCCAGTACTTC
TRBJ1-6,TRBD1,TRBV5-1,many,CASSATGGSDSPLHF,TGCGCCAGCAGCGCCACAGGGGGCAGCGATTCACCCCTCCACTTT
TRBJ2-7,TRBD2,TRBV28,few,CASTPSGESYEQYF,TGTGCCAGCACACCTAGCGGGGAGTCCTACGAGCAGTACTTC
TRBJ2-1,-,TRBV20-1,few,CSAMAYNEQFF,TGCAGTGCTATGGCCTACAATGAGCAGTTCTTC
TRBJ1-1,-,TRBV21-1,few,CASSFRFGLLNTEAFF,TGTGCCAGCAGCTTCCGATTCGGACTCCTGAACACTGAAGCTTTCTTT
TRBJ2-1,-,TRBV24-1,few,CATDAAYNEQFF,TGTGCCACCGATGCGGCCTACAATGAGCAGTTCTTC